Listed below are T cell receptor beta chains from one sample, sequenced in a study of response to subunit inactivated influenza vaccine. TCRdb re-called the RT-PCR reads through MiXCR, storing one row per CDR3 protein. Of approximately 730,000 distinct CDR3 sequences in the sample, approximately 15% were seen once. The sample consisted of PBMCs from blood, taken roughly 2 weeks before vaccination. These TCRs come from a man in his forties or fifties who received an inactivated influenza vaccine. Each CDR3 is given with its conserved first and last residue. The order of the fields is clone size, V gene, J gene, D gene, CDR3 DNA, CDR3 protein. D genes are given only for firm matches. Where a row states a size, it is once, few, many or the class of an expanded clone; other rows omit it.

>-|TRBV27|TRBJ2-4|TRBD1
TGTGCCAGCAGACAGGGGCCGAAAAACATTCAGTACTTC
CASRQGPKNIQYF
>few|TRBV18|TRBJ1-2|TRBD1
TGTGCCAGCTCACCCTGGACAGGGGGATATGGCTACACCTTC
CASSPWTGGYGYTF
>few|TRBV6-2/TRBV6-3|TRBJ2-7|-
TGTGCCAGCAGTTACGGGACCGACTACGAGCAGTACTTC
CASSYGTDYEQYF
>-|TRBV15|TRBJ2-2|TRBD1
TGTGCCACCAGCAGAGTCGACAGGGGGCGAGGGGAGCTGTTTTTT
CATSRVDRGRGELFF
>-|TRBV15|TRBJ2-3|-
TGTGCCACCAGCGGGTTACCCACAGATACGCAGTATTTT
CATSGLPTDTQYF
>-|TRBV4-3|TRBJ2-1|-
TGCGCCAGCAGCCAAGAACCGAACTACAATGAGCAGTTCTTC
CASSQEPNYNEQFF
>few|TRBV15|TRBJ2-7|-
TGTGCCACCAGTCCTGCAGAGAGGGAGCAGTACTTC
CATSPAEREQYF
>-|TRBV19|TRBJ1-1|-
TGTGCCAGTAGTATAGTAACTAGGATGAACACTGAAGCTTTCTTT
CASSIVTRMNTEAFF
>many|TRBV12-3/TRBV12-4|TRBJ1-1|-
TGCGCCAGCAGCTTGCGAGGCACTGAAGCTTTCTTT
CASSLRGTEAFF
>-|TRBV7-2|TRBJ2-1|-
TGTGCCAGCAGGAGGGGGGGGGCCCCCCATGAGCAGTTCTTC
CASRRGGAPHEQFF
>-|TRBV4-3|TRBJ1-6|TRBD1
TGCGCCAGCAGCCAAGACGACAGGGGACATTCACCCCTCCACTTT
CASSQDDRGHSPLHF
>few|TRBV4-3|TRBJ2-2|-
TGCGCCAGCAGCCAGGCCCAGGGTTTCCGGGAGCTGTTTTTT
CASSQAQGFRELFF
>-|TRBV7-9|TRBJ2-3|-
TGTGCCAGCAACAGGGAGATTGATACGCAGTATTTT
CASNREIDTQYF
>few|TRBV7-8|TRBJ2-3|-
TGTGCCAGCAGCGACGACAGGTTCAACACAGATACGCAGTATTTT
CASSDDRFNTDTQYF
>few|TRBV5-1|TRBJ2-7|-
TGCGCCAGCAGCTTGGCCGGTCAAGCGGGACAAACCTACGAGCAGTACTTC
CASSLAGQAGQTYEQYF
>few|TRBV3-1|TRBJ2-1|TRBD2
TGTGCCACCTCGACTAGCGCGAATGAGCAGTTCTTC
CATSTSANEQFF
>few|TRBV6-5|TRBJ1-4|-
TGTGCCAGCAGTCACGGACGAGCAACTAATGAAAAACTGTTTTTT
CASSHGRATNEKLFF
>many|TRBV12-3/TRBV12-4|TRBJ2-3|-
TGTGCCAGCAGTCTACTAGACACAGATACGCAGTATTTT
CASSLLDTDTQYF
>-|TRBV10-3|TRBJ1-6|-
TGTGCCATCAGTGGGACAGCCAATAATTCACCCCTCCACTTT
CAISGTANNSPLHF
>-|TRBV18|TRBJ1-1|-
TGTGCCAGCTCACAAGAGGGGAGGAGGACTGAAGCTTTCTTT
CASSQEGRRTEAFF
>-|TRBV5-1|TRBJ2-1|-
TGCGCCAGCCACCTCTATGGATCCAACTCCTACAATGAGCAGTTCTTC
CASHLYGSNSYNEQFF
>many|TRBV28|TRBJ1-5|-
TGTGCCAGCAGGCCTCAGCCGAGGCAGCCCCAGCATTTT
CASRPQPRQPQHF
>-|TRBV20-1|TRBJ2-1|TRBD2
TGCAGTGCTAAGACTAGCGGGGGGGCGGGTGAGCAGTTCTTC
CSAKTSGGAGEQFF
>-|TRBV28|TRBJ1-6|-
TGTGCCAGCCACCCCCCGTCCTATAATTCACCCCTCCACTTT
CASHPPSYNSPLHF
>-|TRBV7-8|TRBJ2-1|-
TGTGCCAGCAGCTTAGATTTGGTCAGCAACAATGAGCAGTTCTTC
CASSLDLVSNNEQFF
>-|TRBV12-3/TRBV12-4|TRBJ2-7|-
TGTGCCAGTGGGCGGCAGGTGAACTACGAGCAGTACTTC
CASGRQVNYEQYF
>-|TRBV6-2/TRBV6-3|TRBJ2-2|-
TGTGCCAGCAGTTACTTGGGGCCCCGCCCGGACACCGGGGAGCTGTTTTTT
CASSYLGPRPDTGELFF
>many|TRBV7-8|TRBJ2-7|-
TGTGCCAGCAGCCCATCGCGGAGGGGAGGCGAGCAGTACTTC
CASSPSRRGGEQYF
>few|TRBV2|TRBJ2-3|-
TGTGCCAGCAGTGAAGCGCTTGGGGGGCTGGGCACAGATACGCAGTATTTT
CASSEALGGLGTDTQYF
>many|TRBV3-1|TRBJ1-3|-
TGTGCCAGCAGCGACGTCAGTGGAAACACCATATATTTT
CASSDVSGNTIYF
>few|TRBV20-1|TRBJ1-6|TRBD1
TGCAGTGCAACAGGACAGGGGTTGTATAATTCACCCCTCCACTTT
CSATGQGLYNSPLHF
>few|TRBV6-5|TRBJ1-2|-
TGTGCCAGCAGTTACTCGTCGGGGGGGTCTGGCTACACCTTC
CASSYSSGGSGYTF
>-|TRBV4-2|TRBJ2-5|-
TGTGCCAGCAGCCAAGAATGGGCAGGGAGACGAGAGACCCAGTACTTC
CASSQEWAGRRETQYF